This T cell receptor beta chain was retrieved from a study of cytomegalovirus exposure and HLA in healthy donors. Study outcomes and limitations: The authors listed 150 to 200 TCR beta chains as cytomegalovirus-associated.

Only one count was recorded for this clone. Antigen specificity is unknown. TCRdb's table, derived via immunoSEQ multiplex PCR, lists solely in-frame clones and lacks some. Among approximately 49,000 clones listed, roughly 92% were seen once. Trimming removed 2 bases from V and 1 base from J, with 11 bases in between. In germline, CDR1 is MDHEN, CDR2 SYDVKM. The CDR3 covers 15 residues. The donors were part of the validation cohort, which consisted of roughly 110 subjects and was separate from the first cohort of hundreds of subjects. J is TRBJ1-1 and V is TRBV28; D call uncertain. This sequence was found in a man aged 18 to 29 in good health and CMV-seronegative. Sequenced material: PBMCs. This CDR3 reads CASSLKWQENTEAFF. CDR3 bases: TGTGCCAGCAGTTTAAAGTGGCAGGAGAACACTGAAGCTTTCTTT.